This record looks at one T cell receptor beta chain sequence and its context. The specificity of this receptor is unknown. No base quality information exists; no much larger clone differs at one position. The data stem from a study of response to subunit inactivated influenza vaccine (dated by TCRdb to between 2017 and 2018). Broadly, across the study: The study used deep quantitative T cell receptor repertoire profiling to track responses to a trivalent subunit inactivated influenza vaccine.

Findings and caveats that apply to the study as a whole: It was suggested by the authors that each seasonal influenza vaccination may recruit only a limited number of new T cells.

The germline V gene sets CDR1 to MDHEN and CDR2 to SYDVKM. From the cysteine up to the phenylalanine, the CDR3 has a length of 12 residues. Just CDR3 DNA is preserved here, 36 bases in frame from base 1. Cut back by 2 bases and 6 bases, the V and J ends lie 5 bases apart. Preparation of the library involved RT-PCR. The sample was run on an Illumina HiSeq 2500. The public reads were reprocessed in TCRdb via fastp at Q25 and MiXCR, keeping in-frame beta chains. Merged by CDR3 protein, the rows form single entries marked with the most common genes and DNA. The sample table shows roughly 500,000 distinct CDR3 sequences, and roughly 23% are seen once. The top ten clones comprise 1.5% to 2% of the sample.

The specimen was CD4+ T cells sorted from PBMCs, collected roughly 5 days after vaccination. The sequence derives from a man aged 45-65 years who received an inactivated influenza vaccine. Donor details come from another sample of the same person, matched by shared clones. This chain joins TRBV28 to TRBJ1-5; a confident D gene designation cannot be given. The CDR3 in this case is CASSLAAQPQHF. The DNA reads as follows: TGTGCCAGCAGTTTAGCGGCTCAGCCCCAGCATTTT.